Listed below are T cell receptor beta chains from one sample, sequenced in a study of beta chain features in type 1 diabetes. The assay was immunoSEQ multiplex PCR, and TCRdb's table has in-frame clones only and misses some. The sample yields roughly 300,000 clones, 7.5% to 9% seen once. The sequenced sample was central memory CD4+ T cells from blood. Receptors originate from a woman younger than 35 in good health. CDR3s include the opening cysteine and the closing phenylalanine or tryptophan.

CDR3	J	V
CASSIAVAQNYEQYF	TRBJ2-7	TRBV19
CASSPLQGAGNTIYF	TRBJ1-3	TRBV4-2
CASSASNYYNEQFF	TRBJ2-1	TRBV25-1
CASSPGVGASYNEQFF	TRBJ2-1	TRBV5-6
CASSRGTSLTYEQYF	TRBJ2-7	TRBV4-3
CASSPPGSGNEQFF	TRBJ2-1	TRBV18
CASSPEGRAEQFF	TRBJ2-1	TRBV11-3
CASSYSRDRWGEQYF	TRBJ2-7	TRBV6-5
CASSLAAGETQYF	TRBJ2-5	TRBV18
CASSLAWTRSTGELFF	TRBJ2-2	TRBV7-9
CASSQVGSYNEQFF	TRBJ2-1	TRBV14
CASSARDFNTDTQYF	TRBJ2-3	TRBV16
CASREPGQDYNEQFF	TRBJ2-1	TRBV6-5